The T cell receptor (beta chain) under discussion was sequenced for a study of blood T cells in healthy people across ages. For the second PCR, which ran for 7 to 11 cycles, a sample-barcoded 5' primer and a J-beta primer mix were used. TCRdb redid the calling of the 5' RACE reads with MiXCR, one entry per CDR3 protein. This sample has just under 900,000 distinct CDR3 sequences, with under 30% found just once. The receptor's source is an elderly woman in good health. Material for sequencing was blood.

DNA of the CDR3: TGTGCCTGGAGTGGGGTGGGGGAGGCGTACTTC. It is translated as CAWSGVGEAYF. The chain joins TRBV30 to TRBJ2-5, with D possibly being TRBD2 (6 bases). Germline V CDR1 and CDR2: GTSNPN, SVGIG (reference sequence). CDR3 length equals 11 residues. V lost 1 base and J lost 13, with 13 bases in between.